This passage covers 9 T cell receptor beta chains from one sample sequenced in a study of control samples from healthy donors and cancer patients. Sequencing was performed with immunoSEQ multiplex PCR; in TCRdb, only in-frame clones are kept and a portion is missing. The table lists over 150,000 clones, approximately 93% of them singletons. Material for sequencing was blood. Source of these receptors: a man aged 35 to 55 in good health.

J is TRBJ2-1 and V is TRBV14, with D perhaps TRBD2 (5 bases). Per the germline V gene, CDR1 is SGHDN and CDR2 is FVKESK. Trimming removed 6 bases from V and 4 bases from J, with 19 bases in between. The CDR3 has 16 amino acids. CDR3 bases: TGTGCCAGCAGTTCCGTCTTAGCGTCGGTATACAATGAGCAGTTCTTC. Translating it yields CASSSVLASVYNEQFF. The full variable domain, with the rest looked up from reference TRBV14 and TRBJ2-1, is EAGVTQFPSHSVIEKGQTVTLRCDPISGHDNLYWYRRVMGKEIKFLLHFVKESKQDESGMPNNRFLAERTGGTYSTLKVQPAELEDSGVYFCASSSVLASVYNEQFFGPGTRLTVL.

The chain links TRBV2 to TRBJ1-6; D is undetermined. CDR1 SNHLY and CDR2 FYNNEI come from the germline V gene. The CDR3 loop spans 14 amino acids. The ends were cut back, 4 bases at V and 4 bases at J, with 8 bases in the middle. CDR3 coding DNA: TGTGCCAGCAGTGTATCCCGATATAATTCACCCCTCCACTTT. Protein sequence: CASSVSRYNSPLHF.

This chain uses TRBV18 with TRBJ2-1; D may be TRBD2 (6 bases). CDR1 is KGHSH, CDR2 LQKENI, per germline. V lost 3 bases, J lost 10 bases, and 22 bases lay in between. CDR3 size: 16 residues. Written as DNA, the CDR3 is TGTGCCAGCTCACCCCGTACGGGAGACCCCTCTAGGGAGCAGTTCTTC. The encoded protein is CASSPRTGDPSREQFF.

CDR3 DNA sequence: TGTGCCGGCTCCGACGGGAACACTGAAGCTTTCTTT. This translates into CAGSDGNTEAFF. The chain combines TRBV6-5 with TRBJ1-1; D is undetermined. Between the trimmed V and J ends, which lost 11 bases and 1 base, there was a span of 11 bases. The CDR3 has 12 residues. From germline, CDR1 is MNHEY and CDR2 SVGAGI.

A single count supports this clone. This chain joins TRBV7-9 and TRBJ1-2; no clear D. Between the trimmed V and J ends, which lost 4 bases and 4 bases, there was a span of 13 bases. Germline assignment: CDR1 SEHNR and CDR2 FQNEAQ (reference sequence). The CDR3 extends over 14 amino acids. CDR3 amino acids: CASSSLGWGYGYTF. DNA of the CDR3: TGTGCCAGCAGCTCCCTCGGGTGGGGCTATGGCTACACCTTC. Full variable domain (outside the CDR3, taken from reference TRBV7-9 and TRBJ1-2): DTGVSQNPRHKITKRGQNVTFRCDPISEHNRLYWYRQTLGQGPEFLTYFQNEAQLEKSRLLSDRFSAERPKGSFSTLEIQRTEQGDSAMYLCASSSLGWGYGYTFGSGTRLTVV.

This clone was recorded only once. V is TRBV27 and J is TRBJ2-5; D remains ambiguous. In germline, CDR1 is MNHEY, CDR2 SMNVEV (reference sequence). The CDR3 consists of 16 residues. V was cut by 6 bases and J by 5 bases, with 22 bases left in between. CDR3 sequence reads: CASSPYPTSLVETQYF. CDR3 sequence (DNA): TGTGCCAGCAGCCCCTATCCCACGTCTCTCGTCGAGACCCAGTACTTC.

In regard to this clone: Because the CDR3's place on the DNA is in doubt, the DNA is left out and the CDR3 is given as listed by TCRdb. This chain links TRBV7-8 with TRBJ1-5; TRBD1, the table's D call, was not compared with the DNA. Counting both end residues, the CDR3 totals 18 amino acids. Germline CDR1 is SGHVS and CDR2 is FQNEAQ. The CDR3 loop reads CASSLYRRAGTGDQPQHF.

The chain carries TRBV28 and TRBJ1-2; tentative D call: TRBD1 (5 bases). Germline lookup yields CDR1 MDHEN and CDR2 SYDVKM. The CDR3 consists of 12 residues. The V end lost 3 bases, the J end lost 4 bases, and 6 bases lay between the germline ends. Written as DNA, the CDR3 is TGTGCCAGCAGTTTGGGGGGCTATGGCTACACCTTC. Translated, it gives CASSLGGYGYTF.

This sequence joins TRBV24-1 and TRBJ2-5; maybe TRBD2 (6 bases). Trimming left V 2 bases short and J 4 bases short, with 10 bases between. The CDR3 sequence is 14 residues long. Germline lookup yields CDR1 KGHDR and CDR2 SFDVKD. CDR3: CATSDSGTVETQYF. In DNA form, the CDR3 reads TGTGCCACCAGTGATTCCGGGACTGTAGAGACCCAGTACTTC.